The clone carrying this T cell receptor (beta chain) was picked up a small number of times. Authors' processing steps: By means of reference gene primer amplification, nucleated cell counts were estimated. The protocol was immunoSEQ multiplex PCR, while the TCRdb copy is restricted to in-frame clones and leaves out a portion. V and J calls and clone size are those listed in that table; D and trimming were worked out from the DNA. The profile covers around 170,000 clones, with just under 80% appearing a single time and around 14% taken by the ten largest. This sample is drawn from a study of blood T cell repertoires in COVID-19. Across the study: The cDNA or gDNA used as material had been derived from T cells, B-cell-depleted T cells, or PBMCs.

The germline V gene has CDR1 SGHRS and CDR2 YFSETQ. The ends were cut back, 1 base at V and 6 bases at J, with 10 bases in the middle. The CDR3 spans 13 residues. What was sequenced was peripheral blood. The clonotype comes from a woman aged 80 or over with acute or convalescent COVID-19. The rearrangement links TRBV5-1 to TRBJ1-1; D call uncertain. CDR3 in DNA: TGCGCCAGCAGCTTGAAGGAGATGGCTGAAGCTTTCTTT. Translated, it gives CASSLKEMAEAFF.